Included here is one TCR beta chain sequence, with context. The specificity of this receptor is unknown. Base qualities are missing; no much larger clone stands one base away. The trial excluded patients who had a history of autoimmune disease or who were on systemic immunosuppression. Peripheral blood for TCR sequencing was drawn from every dose cohort at baseline, at cycle 4 day 1 and at cycle 7 day 1. Samples were obtained from an open-label, multicenter, first-in-human phase I dose-escalation trial of ivuxolimab. The trial enrolled adults with locally advanced or metastatic head and neck squamous cell, hepatocellular, melanoma or renal cell carcinoma. Before TCR sequencing, CD4+ T cells and CD8+ T cells from peripheral blood were sorted into separate populations. For sequencing of the TCRbeta CDR3 region, genomic DNA was extracted from the sorted cells. The immunoSEQ Assay was used to sequence the TCRbeta CDR3 regions. In TCRdb, the immuneACCESS table is reduced to in-frame sequences with V and J assigned. These tables do not hold every clone; where another copy was compared, an unresolved V gene accounts for under half, and the others remain unexplained. The sample yields about 98,000 clones; roughly 93% were counted once. Of the sample, roughly 0.27% is held by the ten largest clones.

The sample comes from a study of OX40 agonist ivuxolimab in advanced cancers. Background for the entire study: Ivuxolimab, which targeted the costimulatory receptor OX40 (CD134), was an agonistic, fully human IgG2 monoclonal antibody. Intravenous ivuxolimab was administered to patients every 2 weeks at six dose levels: 0.01, 0.1, 0.3, 1.5, 3 and 10 mg/kg. Among the 52 dose-escalation patients, around 19 had hepatocellular carcinoma, around 15 melanoma, 9 renal cell carcinoma and 9 head and neck cancer. A male proportion of under 85% and a mean age of about 60 years, ranging from about 20 to 79, were recorded for the dose-escalation cohort. Patients were allowed to have had prior anti-PD-1, anti-PD-L1 or anti-CTLA-4 therapy, and approximately 37% of the dose-escalation patients had been treated with checkpoint inhibitors. Partial responses occurred in three dose-escalation patients: two with cutaneous melanoma and one with hepatocellular carcinoma. The point of sequencing TCRbeta in the periphery was to test whether ivuxolimab changed TCR sequence diversity and drove clonal T-cell expansion. The paper reports the monotherapy dose-escalation portion (N of about 56 patients) of the phase I ivuxolimab trial. The study at large found these results: On average, CD8+ T cells showed more expanded clones than CD4+ T cells after ivuxolimab. At doses of 0.1 to 3.0 mg/kg, clonal expansion of both CD4+ and CD8+ T cells in blood was seen between baseline and week 6. Low levels of normalized T-cell clonal expansion were also seen in some nonresponding patients. Which antigens the clonally expanded peripheral T cells were specific for was not determined. Partial responders in the 0.1-3.0 mg/kg groups had among the lowest normalized peripheral clonal expansion, especially among CD8+ T cells.

This material consisted of CD4+ or CD8+ T cells sorted from blood, taken in a trial of the OX40 agonist ivuxolimab. This TCR was sampled from an adult with an advanced solid tumor such as melanoma, head and neck, liver or kidney cancer.

The nucleotides read TGTGCCATCAGTCCTAATAACTACGAGCAGTACGTC. Translation gives CAISPNNYEQYV. Recombination connected TRBV10-3 to TRBJ2-7; no D gene call is confident. From the germline V gene, CDR1 is ENHRY and CDR2 is SYGVKD. The CDR3 has 12 amino acids, counting the end cysteine and valine. Here the CDR3 DNA is all that survives: 36 bases in frame from base 1. Trimming at the junction amounts to 5 bases on V and 3 bases on J, and the germline ends lie 8 bases apart.